The clone carrying this T cell receptor (beta chain) has only a few counts. The CDR3 runs to 16 residues. Germline-derived CDR1 and CDR2 are SGHTA and FQGNSA. V was clipped by 6 bases and J by 0 bases, with 18 bases between them. The sample is drawn from a study of response to subunit inactivated influenza vaccine. Each CDR3 protein is one row after TCRdb ran MiXCR on the RT-PCR reads. The sample records approximately 520,000 distinct CDR3 sequences, about 15% being singletons. The source is a man in his fifties or sixties who received an inactivated influenza vaccine. The V and J genes are TRBV7-2 and TRBJ2-7, with D hard to call. Specimen: CD4+ T cells sorted from PBMCs, collected roughly 24 months after vaccination. The CDR3: CASSQGWDHLSYEQYF. Written as DNA, the CDR3 is TGTGCCAGCAGTCAAGGGTGGGATCACCTCTCCTACGAGCAGTACTTC.